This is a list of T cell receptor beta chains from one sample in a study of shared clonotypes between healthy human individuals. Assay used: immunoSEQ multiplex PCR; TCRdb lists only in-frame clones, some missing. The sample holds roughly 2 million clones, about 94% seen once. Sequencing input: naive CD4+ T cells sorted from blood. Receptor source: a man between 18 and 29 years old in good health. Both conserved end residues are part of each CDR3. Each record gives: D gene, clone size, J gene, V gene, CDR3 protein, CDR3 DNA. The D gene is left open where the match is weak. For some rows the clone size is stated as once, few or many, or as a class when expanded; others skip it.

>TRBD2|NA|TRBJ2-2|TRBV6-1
CASSEWGGRMFF
TGTGCCAGCAGTGAGTGGGGAGGGAGGATGTTTTTT
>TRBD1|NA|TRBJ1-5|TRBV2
CASRTGQGSQPQHF
TGTGCCAGCAGGACCGGACAGGGCTCTCAGCCCCAGCATTTT
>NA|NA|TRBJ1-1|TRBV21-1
CASSETGAHRTEAFF
TGTGCCAGCAGCGAAACAGGGGCGCATAGAACTGAAGCTTTCTTT
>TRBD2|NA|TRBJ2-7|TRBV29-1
CSVSGGGYEQYF
TGCAGCGTATCCGGGGGGGGCTACGAGCAGTACTTC
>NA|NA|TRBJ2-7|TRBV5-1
CASSLGRDFEQYF
TGCGCCAGCAGCTTGGGTCGTGACTTCGAGCAGTACTTC
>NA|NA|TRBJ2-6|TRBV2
CASSPDAGSGANVLTF
TGTGCCAGCAGCCCCGACGCGGGCTCTGGGGCCAACGTCCTGACTTTC
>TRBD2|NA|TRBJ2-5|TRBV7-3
CASSFGGGETQYF
TGTGCCAGCAGCTTCGGCGGGGGTGAGACCCAGTACTTC
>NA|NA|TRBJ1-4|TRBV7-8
CASSIPEGQGKLFF
TGTGCCAGCAGCATTCCCGAGGGGCAAGGAAAACTGTTTTTT
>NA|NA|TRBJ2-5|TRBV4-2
CASSLNLGGETQYF
TGTGCCAGCAGCCTAAACCTCGGAGGGGAGACCCAGTACTTC
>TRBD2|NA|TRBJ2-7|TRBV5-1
CASSQGTSGSQYEQYF
TGCGCCAGCAGCCAAGGGACTAGCGGGAGCCAATACGAGCAGTACTTC
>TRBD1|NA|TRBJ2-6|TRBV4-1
CASSQGSNRGSSTGANVLTF
TGCGCCAGCAGCCAAGGGTCTAACAGGGGATCCTCTACTGGGGCCAACGTCCTGACTTTC
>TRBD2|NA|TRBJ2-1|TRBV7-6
CASSTAPGRENEQFF
TGTGCCAGCAGCACCGCACCCGGGAGGGAGAATGAGCAGTTCTTC
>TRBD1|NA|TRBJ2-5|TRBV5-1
CASSSTGVGAQYF
TGCGCCAGCAGCTCTACAGGGGTGGGGGCCCAGTACTTC
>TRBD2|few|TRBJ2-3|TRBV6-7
CASSYGLADSTDTQYF
TGTGCCAGCAGTTACGGGCTAGCGGATAGCACAGATACGCAGTATTTT
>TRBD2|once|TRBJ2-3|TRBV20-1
CSAGGSDTQYF
TGCAGTGCCGGGGGGTCAGATACGCAGTATTTT
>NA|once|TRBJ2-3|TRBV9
CASSVAGGVSTDTQYF
TGTGCCAGCAGCGTAGCTGGAGGGGTTTCGACAGATACGCAGTATTTT
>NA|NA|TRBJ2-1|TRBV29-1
CSVDGTGSSYNEQFF
TGCAGCGTTGATGGGACCGGCAGCTCCTACAATGAGCAGTTCTTC
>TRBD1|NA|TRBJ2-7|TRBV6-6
CASSWAGTGDREQYF
TGTGCCAGCAGTTGGGCCGGGACAGGGGATCGCGAGCAGTACTTC
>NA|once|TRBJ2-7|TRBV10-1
CASSESGKSYEQYF
TGCGCCAGCAGTGAGAGTGGAAAATCCTACGAGCAGTACTTC
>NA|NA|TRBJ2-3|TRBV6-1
CASSEVGVDTQYF
TGTGCCAGCAGTGAAGTTGGTGTAGATACGCAGTATTTT
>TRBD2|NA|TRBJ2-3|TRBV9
CASTARGGQDTQYF
TGTGCCAGCACCGCCCGGGGGGGCCAAGATACGCAGTATTTT
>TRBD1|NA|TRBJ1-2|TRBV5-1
CASRRRLGQANYGYTF
TGCGCCAGCAGAAGACGTCTGGGACAGGCTAACTATGGCTACACCTTC
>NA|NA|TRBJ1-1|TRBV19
CASRPGGCHEDTEAFF
TGTGCCAGTAGGCCGGGGGGTTGTCATGAAGACACTGAAGCTTTCTTT
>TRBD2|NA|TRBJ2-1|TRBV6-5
CASSYRLAGGQNEQFF
TGTGCCAGCAGTTACCGTCTAGCGGGAGGGCAAAATGAGCAGTTCTTC
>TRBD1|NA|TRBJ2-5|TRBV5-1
CASSVTGAQETQYF
TGCGCCAGCAGCGTGACAGGGGCACAAGAGACCCAGTACTTC
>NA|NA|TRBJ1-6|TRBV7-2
CASSSQGRNSPLHF
TGTGCCAGCAGCTCCCAGGGCCGTAATTCACCCCTCCACTTT
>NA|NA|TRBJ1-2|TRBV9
CASSPDPSGYNGYTF
TGTGCCAGCAGCCCCGACCCATCGGGGTATAATGGCTACACCTTC
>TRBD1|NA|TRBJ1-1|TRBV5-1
CASSLARDRGRLGTEAFF
TGCGCCAGCAGCTTGGCCCGAGACAGGGGGCGCCTAGGCACTGAAGCTTTCTTT
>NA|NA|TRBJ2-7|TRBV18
CASSPLTGPLSYEQYF
TGTGCCAGCTCACCCTTGACAGGACCCCTCTCCTACGAGCAGTACTTC
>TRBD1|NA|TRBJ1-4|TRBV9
CASSQGGWPNEKLFF
TGTGCCAGCAGCCAGGGGGGCTGGCCTAATGAAAAACTGTTTTTT
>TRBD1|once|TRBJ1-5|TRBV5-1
CASSLTLRDRYSNQPQHF
TGCGCCAGCAGCTTGACACTTCGGGACAGGTATAGCAATCAGCCCCAGCATTTT
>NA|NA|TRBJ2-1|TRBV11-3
CASSLGVAGLGEQFF
TGTGCCAGCAGCTTAGGGGTAGCTGGGTTGGGTGAGCAGTTCTTC
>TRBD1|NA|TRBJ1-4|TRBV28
CASSLGQTENYPTNEKLFF
TGTGCCAGCAGTTTGGGACAGACCGAAAATTACCCAACTAATGAAAAACTGTTTTTT